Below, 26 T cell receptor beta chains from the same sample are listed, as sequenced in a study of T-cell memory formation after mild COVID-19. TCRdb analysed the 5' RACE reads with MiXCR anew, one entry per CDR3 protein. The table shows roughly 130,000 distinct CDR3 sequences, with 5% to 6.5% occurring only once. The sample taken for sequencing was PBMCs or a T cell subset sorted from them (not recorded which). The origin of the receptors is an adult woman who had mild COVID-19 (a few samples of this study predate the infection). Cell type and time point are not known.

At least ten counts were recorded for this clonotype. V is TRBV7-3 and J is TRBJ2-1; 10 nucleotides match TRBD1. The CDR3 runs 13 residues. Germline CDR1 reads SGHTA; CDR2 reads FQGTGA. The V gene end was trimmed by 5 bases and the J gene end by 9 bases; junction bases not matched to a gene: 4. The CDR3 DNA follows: TGTGCCAGCAGCGCCCGGACAGGGGGTGAGCAGTTCTTC. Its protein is CASSARTGGEQFF.

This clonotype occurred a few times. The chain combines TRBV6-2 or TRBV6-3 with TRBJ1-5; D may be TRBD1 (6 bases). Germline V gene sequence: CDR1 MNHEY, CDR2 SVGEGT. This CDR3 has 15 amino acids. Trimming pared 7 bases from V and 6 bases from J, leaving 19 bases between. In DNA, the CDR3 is TGTGCCAGCACCTTTATGGGGGCAGGGCCTCAGCCCCAGCATTTT. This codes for CASTFMGAGPQPQHF.

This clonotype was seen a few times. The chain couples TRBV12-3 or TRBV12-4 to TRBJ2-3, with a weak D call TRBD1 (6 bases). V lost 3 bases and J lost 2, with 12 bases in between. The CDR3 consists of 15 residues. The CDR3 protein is CASSLFWGLTDTQYF. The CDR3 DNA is TGTGCCAGCAGTTTGTTTTGGGGGCTCACAGATACGCAGTATTTT.

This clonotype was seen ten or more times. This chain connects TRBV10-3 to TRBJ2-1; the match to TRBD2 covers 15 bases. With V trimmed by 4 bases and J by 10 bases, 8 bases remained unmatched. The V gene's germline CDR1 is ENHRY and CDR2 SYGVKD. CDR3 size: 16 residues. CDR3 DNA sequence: TGTGCCATCAGTGGAATGGGACTAGCGGGGGGTAACGAGCAGTTCTTC. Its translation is CAISGMGLAGGNEQFF.

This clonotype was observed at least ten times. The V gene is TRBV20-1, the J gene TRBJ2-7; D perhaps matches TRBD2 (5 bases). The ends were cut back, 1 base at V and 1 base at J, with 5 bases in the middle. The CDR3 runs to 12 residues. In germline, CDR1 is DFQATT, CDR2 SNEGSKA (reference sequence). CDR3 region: CSARGTSYEQYF. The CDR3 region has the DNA TGCAGTGCTAGAGGGACTTCCTACGAGCAGTACTTC.

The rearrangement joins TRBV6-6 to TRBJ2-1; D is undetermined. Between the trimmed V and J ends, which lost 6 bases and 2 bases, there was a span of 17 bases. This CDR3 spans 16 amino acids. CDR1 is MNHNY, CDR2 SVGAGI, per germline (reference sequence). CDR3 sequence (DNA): TGTGCCAGCAGCCAAGCCGGCTCGAGGACCTACAATGAGCAGTTCTTC. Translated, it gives CASSQAGSRTYNEQFF.

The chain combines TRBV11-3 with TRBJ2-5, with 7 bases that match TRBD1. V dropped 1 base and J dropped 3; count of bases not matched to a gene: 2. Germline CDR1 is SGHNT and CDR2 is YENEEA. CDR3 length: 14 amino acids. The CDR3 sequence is CASSLGDSKETQYF. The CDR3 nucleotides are TGTGCCAGCAGCTTAGGGGACAGTAAAGAGACCCAGTACTTC.

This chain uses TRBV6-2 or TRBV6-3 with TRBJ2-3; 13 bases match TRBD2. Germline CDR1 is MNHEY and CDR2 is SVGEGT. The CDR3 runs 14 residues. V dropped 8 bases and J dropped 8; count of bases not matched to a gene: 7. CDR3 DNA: TGTGCCAGCGTACTAGCGGGGGGGCAAGGTACGCAGTATTTT. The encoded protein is CASVLAGGQGTQYF.

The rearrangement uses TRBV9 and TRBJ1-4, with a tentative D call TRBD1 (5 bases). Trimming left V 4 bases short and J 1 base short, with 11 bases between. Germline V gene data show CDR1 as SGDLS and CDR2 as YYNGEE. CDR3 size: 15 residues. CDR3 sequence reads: CASSPVGGTNEKLFF. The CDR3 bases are TGTGCCAGCAGCCCCGTCGGGGGAACTAATGAAAAACTGTTTTTT.

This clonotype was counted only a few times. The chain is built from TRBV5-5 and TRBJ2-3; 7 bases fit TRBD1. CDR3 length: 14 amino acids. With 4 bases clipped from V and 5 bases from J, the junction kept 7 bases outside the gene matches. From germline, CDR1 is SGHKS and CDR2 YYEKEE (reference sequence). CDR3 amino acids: CASSIGQALDTQYF. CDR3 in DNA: TGTGCCAGCAGCATCGGACAGGCCCTAGATACGCAGTATTTT.

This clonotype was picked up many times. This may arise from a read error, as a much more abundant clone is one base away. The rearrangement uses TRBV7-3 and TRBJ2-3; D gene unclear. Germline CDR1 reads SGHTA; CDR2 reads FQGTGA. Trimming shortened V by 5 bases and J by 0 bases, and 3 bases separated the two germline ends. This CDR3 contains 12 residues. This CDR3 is CASSASTDTQYF. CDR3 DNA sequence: TGTGCCAGCAGCGCTAGCACAGATACGCAGTATTTT.

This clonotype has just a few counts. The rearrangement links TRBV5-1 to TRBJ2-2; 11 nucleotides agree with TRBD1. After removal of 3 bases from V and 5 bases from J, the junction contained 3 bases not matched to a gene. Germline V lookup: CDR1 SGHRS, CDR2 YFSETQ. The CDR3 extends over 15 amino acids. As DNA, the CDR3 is TGCGCCAGCAGCTCCGGGGACAGGGGGACCGGGGAGCTGTTTTTT. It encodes CASSSGDRGTGELFF.

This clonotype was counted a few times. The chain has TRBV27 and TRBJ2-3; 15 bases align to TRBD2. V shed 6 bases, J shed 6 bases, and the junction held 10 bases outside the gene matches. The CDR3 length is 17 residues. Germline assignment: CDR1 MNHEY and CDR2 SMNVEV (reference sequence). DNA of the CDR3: TGTGCCAGCAGAAGACCGGGACTAGCGGGAGGTGTTGATACGCAGTATTTT. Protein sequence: CASRRPGLAGGVDTQYF.

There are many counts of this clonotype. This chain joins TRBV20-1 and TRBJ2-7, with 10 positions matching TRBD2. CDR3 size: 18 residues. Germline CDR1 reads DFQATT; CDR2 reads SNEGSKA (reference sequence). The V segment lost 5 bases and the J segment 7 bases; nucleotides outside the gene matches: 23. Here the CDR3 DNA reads TGCAGTGCTCAGGGAGGTGGCTTCTCTAGCGGGGGCTCGCTAGAGCAGTACTTC. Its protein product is CSAQGGGFSSGGSLEQYF.

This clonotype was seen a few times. In DNA, the CDR3 is TGTGCCAGCTCCCGCTCGCAGGGCACCGGGGAGCTGTTTTTT. It specifies CASSRSQGTGELFF. The V gene is TRBV18, the J gene TRBJ2-2, with D possibly matching TRBD1 (5 bases). Trimming cost V 6 bases and J 4 bases, with 12 bases left between them. Germline V gives CDR1 KGHSH, CDR2 LQKENI. The CDR3 is made up of 14 amino acids.

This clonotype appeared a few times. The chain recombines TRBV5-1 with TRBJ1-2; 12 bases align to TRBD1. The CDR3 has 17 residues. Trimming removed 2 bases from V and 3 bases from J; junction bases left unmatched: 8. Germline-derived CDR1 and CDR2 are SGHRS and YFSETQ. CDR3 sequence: CASSFKGTGGPDYGYTF. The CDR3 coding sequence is TGCGCCAGCAGCTTTAAGGGGACAGGGGGCCCGGACTATGGCTACACCTTC.

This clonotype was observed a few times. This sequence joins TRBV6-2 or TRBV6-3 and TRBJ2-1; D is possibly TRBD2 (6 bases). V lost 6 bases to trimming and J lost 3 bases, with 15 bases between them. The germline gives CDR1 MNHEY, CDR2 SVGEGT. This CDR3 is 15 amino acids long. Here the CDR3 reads CASRLDGRVYNEQFF. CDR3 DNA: TGTGCCAGCAGGTTGGACGGGAGAGTCTACAATGAGCAGTTCTTC.

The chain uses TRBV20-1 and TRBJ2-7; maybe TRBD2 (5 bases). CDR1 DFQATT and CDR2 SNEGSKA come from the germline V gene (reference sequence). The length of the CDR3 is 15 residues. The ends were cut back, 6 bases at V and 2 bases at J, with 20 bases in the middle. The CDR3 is CSASPRAGFTYEQYF. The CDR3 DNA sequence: TGCAGTGCCTCACCCCGGGCGGGTTTCACCTACGAGCAGTACTTC.

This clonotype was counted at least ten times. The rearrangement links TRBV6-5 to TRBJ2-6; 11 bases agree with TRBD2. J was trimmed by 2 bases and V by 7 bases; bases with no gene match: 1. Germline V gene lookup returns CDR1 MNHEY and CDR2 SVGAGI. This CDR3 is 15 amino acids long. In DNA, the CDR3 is TGTGCCAGCAAACTAGCGGGAGCTGGGGCCAACGTCCTGACTTTC. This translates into CASKLAGAGANVLTF.

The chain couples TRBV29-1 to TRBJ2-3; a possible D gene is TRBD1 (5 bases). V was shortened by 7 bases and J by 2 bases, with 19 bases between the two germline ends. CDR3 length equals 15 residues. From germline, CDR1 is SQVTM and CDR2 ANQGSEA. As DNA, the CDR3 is TGCAGCGCAACCGAGGCGTCCAGGGTCACAGATACGCAGTATTTT. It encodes CSATEASRVTDTQYF.

The CDR3: CASSFSRGRVGYGYTF. The CDR3, as DNA: TGTGCCAGCAGCTTCTCCAGGGGGCGCGTTGGCTATGGCTACACCTTC. The gene calls are TRBV7-9 and TRBJ1-2; 8 bases agree with TRBD1. Per the germline V gene, CDR1 is SEHNR and CDR2 is FQNEAQ (reference sequence). With 3 bases clipped from V and 4 bases from J, the junction kept 10 bases outside the gene matches. The CDR3 runs 16 residues. The full variable domain, in which reference TRBV7-9 and TRBJ1-2 provide the parts outside the CDR3, is DTGVSQNPRHKITKRGQNVTFRCDPISEHNRLYWYRQTLGQGPEFLTYFQNEAQLEKSRLLSDRFSAERPKGSFSTLEIQRTEQGDSAMYLCASSFSRGRVGYGYTFGSGTRLTVV.

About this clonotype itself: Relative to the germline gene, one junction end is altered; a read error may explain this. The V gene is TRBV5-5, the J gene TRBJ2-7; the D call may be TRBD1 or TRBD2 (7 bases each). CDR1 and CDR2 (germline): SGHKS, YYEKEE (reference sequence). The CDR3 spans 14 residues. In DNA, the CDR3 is TGTGCCAGCATCTTGGGGAGGGGGCTCTACGAGCAGTACTTC. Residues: CASILGRGLYEQYF.

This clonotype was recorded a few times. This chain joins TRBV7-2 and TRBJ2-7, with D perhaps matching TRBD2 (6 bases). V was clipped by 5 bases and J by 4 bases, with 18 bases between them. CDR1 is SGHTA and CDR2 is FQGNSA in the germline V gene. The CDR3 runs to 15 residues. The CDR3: CASSLRDLPTYEQYF. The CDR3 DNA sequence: TGTGCCAGCAGCCTCCGGGACTTACCAACTTACGAGCAGTACTTC.

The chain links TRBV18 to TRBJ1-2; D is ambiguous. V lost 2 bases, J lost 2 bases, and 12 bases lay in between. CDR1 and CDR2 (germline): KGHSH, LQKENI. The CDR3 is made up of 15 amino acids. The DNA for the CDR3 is TGTGCCAGCTCACCAGACGGCTCCGGGAACTATGGCTACACCTTC. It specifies CASSPDGSGNYGYTF.

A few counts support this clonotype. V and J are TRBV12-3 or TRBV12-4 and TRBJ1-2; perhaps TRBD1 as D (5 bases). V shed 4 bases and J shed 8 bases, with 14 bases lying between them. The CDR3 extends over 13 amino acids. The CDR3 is CASSWGSGSGYTF. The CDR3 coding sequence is TGTGCCAGCAGTTGGGGGTCGGGGTCGGGCTACACCTTC.

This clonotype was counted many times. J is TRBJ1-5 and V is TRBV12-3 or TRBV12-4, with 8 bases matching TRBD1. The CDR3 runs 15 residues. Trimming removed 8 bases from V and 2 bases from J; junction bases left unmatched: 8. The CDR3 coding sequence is TGTGCCAGCGGTGCCGCAGGGGGCCGCAATCAGCCCCAGCATTTT. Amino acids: CASGAAGGRNQPQHF.